This is a list of T cell receptor beta chains from one sample in a study of T cells expressing NK-cell markers. With the 5' RACE reads reprocessed, TCRdb shows one record per CDR3 protein and no DNA. Its table lists around 470,000 distinct CDR3 sequences. Sequencing was done on a sample of blood T cells: a sorted CD56 or NKG2C T cell subset, CD4+ or CD8+ T cells, or bulk PBMC T cells (not recorded which). Every receptor here comes from a woman aged 50 to 65 in good health. Each CDR3 is given with its conserved first and last residue.

j_gene | v_gene | CDR3aa
TRBJ2-1 | TRBV20-1 | CSARVGVGVGEQFF
TRBJ1-2 | TRBV4-1 | CASSQAQNYGYTF
TRBJ2-1 | TRBV7-2 | CASSPGGGGLFF
TRBJ2-5 | TRBV25-1 | CASSDPRAGGGMETQYF
TRBJ2-7 | TRBV12-3/TRBV12-4 | CASSLGGPSSEQYF
TRBJ2-3 | TRBV6-4 | CASAVGDTQYF
TRBJ2-1 | TRBV14 | CASSARLAAYNEQFF
TRBJ1-4 | TRBV20-1 | CSATPGTGVEKLFF
TRBJ2-3 | TRBV5-6 | CASTRTSGSSDTQYF
TRBJ1-2 | TRBV12-3/TRBV12-4 | CASSSYLGARGYGYTF
TRBJ1-2 | TRBV19 | CASSRTGAANYGYTF
TRBJ2-4 | TRBV5-1 | CASSLDGQGNIQYF
TRBJ2-5 | TRBV5-8 | CASSLVGTDLRETQYF
TRBJ2-1 | TRBV20-1 | CSAPADHHNEQFF
TRBJ1-6 | TRBV12-3/TRBV12-4 | CASNYGLRQIRNSPLHF
TRBJ1-1 | TRBV16 | CASSQTTAEKGGAFF
TRBJ2-1 | TRBV20-1 | CSGSSLAGSYNEQFF
TRBJ2-2 | TRBV28 | CASSPGTTNTGELFF
TRBJ2-2 | TRBV28 | CASILPNTGELFF
TRBJ2-1 | TRBV7-6 | CASSVTSGTSFYNEQFF
TRBJ2-3 | TRBV24-1 | CATSDVRQGKGRADTQYF
TRBJ2-4 | TRBV7-3 | CASSPSGVGNIQYF
TRBJ2-5 | TRBV7-9 | CASSPYGGLAGIETQYF
TRBJ1-1 | TRBV28 | CASSLSGHMGGLTEAFF
TRBJ2-2 | TRBV20-1 | CSASPDRELFF
TRBJ1-5 | TRBV20-1 | CSASLGVRNQPQHF